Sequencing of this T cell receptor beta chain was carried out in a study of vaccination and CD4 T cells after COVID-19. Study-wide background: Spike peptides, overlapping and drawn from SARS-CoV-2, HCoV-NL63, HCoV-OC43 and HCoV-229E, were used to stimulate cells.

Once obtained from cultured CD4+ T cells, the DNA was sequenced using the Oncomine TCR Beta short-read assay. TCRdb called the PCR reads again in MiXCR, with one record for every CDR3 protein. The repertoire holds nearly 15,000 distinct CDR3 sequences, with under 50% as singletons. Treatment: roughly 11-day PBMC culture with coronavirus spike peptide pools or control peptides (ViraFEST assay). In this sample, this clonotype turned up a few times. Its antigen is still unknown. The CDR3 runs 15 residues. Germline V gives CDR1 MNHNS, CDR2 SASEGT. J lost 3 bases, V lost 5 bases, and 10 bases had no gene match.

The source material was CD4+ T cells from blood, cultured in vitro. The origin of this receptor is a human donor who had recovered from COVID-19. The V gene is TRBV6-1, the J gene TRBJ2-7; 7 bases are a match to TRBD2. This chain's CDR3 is CASSRERGVVYEQYF. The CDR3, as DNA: TGTGCCAGCAGTCGGGAACGGGGGGTAGTCTACGAGCAGTACTTC.